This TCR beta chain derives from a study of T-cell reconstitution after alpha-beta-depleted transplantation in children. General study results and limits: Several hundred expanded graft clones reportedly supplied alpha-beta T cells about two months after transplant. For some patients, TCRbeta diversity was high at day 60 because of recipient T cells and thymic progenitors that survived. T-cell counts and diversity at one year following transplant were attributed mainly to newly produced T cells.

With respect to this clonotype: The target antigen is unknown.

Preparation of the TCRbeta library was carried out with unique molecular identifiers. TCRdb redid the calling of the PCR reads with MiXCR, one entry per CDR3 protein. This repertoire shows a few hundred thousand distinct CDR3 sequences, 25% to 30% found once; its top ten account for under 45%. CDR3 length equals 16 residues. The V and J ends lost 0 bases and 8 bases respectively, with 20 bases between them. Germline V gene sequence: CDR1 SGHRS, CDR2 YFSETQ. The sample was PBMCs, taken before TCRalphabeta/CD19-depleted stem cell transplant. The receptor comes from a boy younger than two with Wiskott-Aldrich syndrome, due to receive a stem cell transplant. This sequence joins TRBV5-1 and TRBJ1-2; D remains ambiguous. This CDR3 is CASSLGPSYGYTGYTF. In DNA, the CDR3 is TGCGCCAGCAGCTTGGGCCCCTCATATGGCTACACCGGCTACACCTTC.